This T cell receptor beta chain was profiled in a study of blood T cell repertoires in COVID-19. Across the study: The United States, Italy and Spain provided the acute and convalescent COVID-19 samples.

The CDR3 spans 14 residues. The germline gives CDR1 SGDLS, CDR2 YYNGEE. V trimming: 1 base; J trimming: 5 bases; junction bases outside the gene matches: 5. TCRdb keeps only in-frame clones here, not all; method: immunoSEQ multiplex PCR. There are around 250,000 clones in the sample; roughly nine tenths occur only once, and 6.2% lies in the top ten. The source material was peripheral blood. V and J are TRBV9 and TRBJ2-7; 8 bases are a match to TRBD1. This TCR derives from a man aged 55 to 70 with acute or convalescent COVID-19. CDR3 sequence (DNA): TGTGCCAGCAGCGTAAGACAGGGGAACGACGAGCAGTACTTC. The encoded protein is CASSVRQGNDEQYF.